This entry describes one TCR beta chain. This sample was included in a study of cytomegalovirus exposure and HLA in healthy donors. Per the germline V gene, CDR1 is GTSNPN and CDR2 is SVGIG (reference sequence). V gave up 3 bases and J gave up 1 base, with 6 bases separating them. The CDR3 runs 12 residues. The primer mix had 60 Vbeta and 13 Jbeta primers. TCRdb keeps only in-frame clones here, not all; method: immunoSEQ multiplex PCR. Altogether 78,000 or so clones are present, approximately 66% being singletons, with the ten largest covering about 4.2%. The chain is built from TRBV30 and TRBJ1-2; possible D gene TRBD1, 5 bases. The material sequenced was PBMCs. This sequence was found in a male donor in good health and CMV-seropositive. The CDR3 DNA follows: TGTGCCTGGAGGACAGATAACTATGGCTACACCTTC. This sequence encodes CAWRTDNYGYTF.